The clone carrying this TCR beta chain was seen a single time. TCR analog templates of synthetic origin were spiked into each PCR. Measured with immunoSEQ multiplex PCR; TCRdb has only the in-frame clones, and not every one. The data show more than 60,000 clones, about nine tenths seen once. The sample is drawn from a study of PD-L1 blockade in urothelial cancer. Study summary: Blood was subjected to analysis at 3 weeks (second dose) and 6 weeks following treatment start.

As to time point: peripheral blood 6 weeks after treatment start. The CDR3 loop spans 13 amino acids. In germline, CDR1 is SEHNR, CDR2 FQNEAQ (reference sequence). Trimming cost V 1 base and J 10 bases; bases outside gene matches: 4. This chain connects TRBV7-9 to TRBJ2-1; 7 nucleotides align to TRBD1. This TCR derives from a man aged 55 to 69 with urothelial cancer. The source was PBMCs, collected around atezolizumab (anti-PD-L1) treatment. CDR3 coding DNA: TGTGCCAGCAGCTTAGGGGGACAGCGAGAGCAGTTCTTC. It codes for CASSLGGQREQFF.